These 27 T cell receptor beta chains were all obtained from the same sample, sequenced in a study of siplizumab effects on memory and regulatory T cells. The table came from immunoSEQ multiplex PCR; TCRdb's copy has only in-frame clones and leaves some out. Of some 75,000 clones listed, 93% are singletons. The sample taken for sequencing was CD8+ T cells sorted from blood. These TCRs come from a human donor in good health.

The chain couples TRBV11-1 to TRBJ2-5; 9 bases line up with TRBD1. The ends lost 4 bases at V and 0 bases at J; junction bases unmatched: 3. Per germline, CDR1 SGHAT and CDR2 FQDESV (reference sequence). The CDR3 consists of 15 residues. In DNA form, the CDR3 reads TGTGCCAGCAGCTCGACAGGGGGGTACCAAGAGACCCAGTACTTC. It translates to CASSSTGGYQETQYF.

J is TRBJ2-7 and V is TRBV5-6, with D perhaps matching TRBD1 (5 bases). Between the trimmed V and J ends, which lost 4 bases and 3 bases, there was a span of 11 bases. CDR1 and CDR2 (germline): SGHDT, YYEEEE. This CDR3 contains 13 residues. The CDR3 reads CASSPIQGYEQYF. The CDR3 DNA follows: TGTGCCAGCAGCCCAATTCAGGGCTACGAGCAGTACTTC.

The rearrangement uses TRBV7-9 and TRBJ1-2; no clear D gene. V dropped 2 bases and J dropped 4 bases, with 8 bases sitting between them. This CDR3 contains 13 residues. The germline CDR1 and CDR2 sequences are SEHNR and FQNEAQ (reference sequence). The CDR3 is CASSLRVGYGYTF. The CDR3 DNA sequence: TGTGCCAGCAGCTTAAGGGTTGGCTATGGCTACACCTTC.

This chain connects TRBV9 to TRBJ2-7, with D perhaps given as TRBD1 or TRBD2 (5 bases each). The CDR3 has 13 residues. V was pared by 2 bases and J by 4 bases, with 10 bases between. Germline CDR1 and CDR2: SGDLS and YYNGEE. For the CDR3, the DNA is TGTGCCAGCAGCGTGGGGGTGGGGTACGAGCAGTACTTC. Protein product: CASSVGVGYEQYF. The full variable domain, rest sourced from reference TRBV9 and TRBJ2-7, is DSGVTQTPKHLITATGQRVTLRCSPRSGDLSVYWYQQSLDQGLQFLIQYYNGEERAKGNILERFSAQQFPDLHSELNLSSLELGDSALYFCASSVGVGYEQYFGPGTRLTVT.

This sequence joins TRBV6-5 and TRBJ2-3; D is ambiguous. The CDR3 totals 14 residues. The V gene lost 4 bases and the J gene lost 2 bases, with 10 bases spanning the gap. Looked up from germline, CDR1 is MNHEY and CDR2 is SVGAGI. CDR3 sequence: CASSFGSLTDTQYF. DNA for the CDR3: TGTGCCAGCAGTTTCGGTAGCCTCACAGATACGCAGTATTTT.

This sequence joins TRBV9 and TRBJ2-2; 8 nucleotides match TRBD2. After removal of 1 base from V and 6 bases from J, the junction contained 5 bases not matched to a gene. CDR1 and CDR2 (germline): SGDLS, YYNGEE. The CDR3 spans 15 residues. The CDR3 is CASSVRGGPSGELFF. CDR3 DNA sequence: TGTGCCAGCAGCGTACGCGGGGGGCCGTCCGGGGAGCTGTTTTTT.

The CDR3 DNA is TGTGCCAGCAATCTTGGAGACCCTTCGGGAGCAAACACCATATATTTT. This sequence encodes CASNLGDPSGANTIYF. The chain employs TRBV13 and TRBJ1-3; D gene uncertain. The CDR3 length is 16 residues. V dropped 7 bases and J dropped 6 bases, with 22 bases sitting between them. Germline CDR1 and CDR2: PRHDT and FYEKMQ (reference sequence). The full variable domain, completed using reference TRBV13 and TRBJ1-3, is AAGVIQSPRHLIKEKRETATLKCYPIPRHDTVYWYQQGPGQDPQFLISFYEKMQSDKGSIPDRFSAQQFSDYHSELNMSSLELGDSALYFCASNLGDPSGANTIYFGEGSWLTVV.

The chain has TRBV7-9 and TRBJ2-1; 10 nucleotides match TRBD2. CDR3 length: 15 residues. Germline CDR1 SEHNR, CDR2 FQNEAQ (reference sequence). V dropped 1 base and J dropped 6; count of bases not matched to a gene: 3. The CDR3 nucleotides read TGTGCCAGCAGCTTAGTACTAGCGGGGTCCAATGAGCAGTTCTTC. It yields the protein CASSLVLAGSNEQFF.

This chain connects TRBV9 to TRBJ2-5; D is possibly TRBD1 or TRBD2 (6 bases each). The CDR3 consists of 16 residues. Germline V gene data show CDR1 as SGDLS and CDR2 as YYNGEE. V lost 0 bases to trimming and J lost 3 bases, with 15 bases between them. The CDR3 region has the DNA TGTGCCAGCAGCGTAGGGTCCGGGGGCGGGGAAGAGACCCAGTACTTC. Protein product: CASSVGSGGGEETQYF.

V gene TRBV6-4 combines with J gene TRBJ2-3; 10 bases map to TRBD2. CDR1 and CDR2 (germline): MRHNA, SNTAGT. The CDR3 contains 15 residues. With 4 bases clipped from V and 1 base from J, the junction kept 2 bases outside the gene matches. CDR3 sequence (DNA): TGTGCCAGCAGTGTGGGGACTAGCGGCACAGATACGCAGTATTTT. This encodes CASSVGTSGTDTQYF.

As DNA, the CDR3 is TGTGCCAGCAGCTTATCACAGTTCAATGAGCAGTTCTTC. Translated, it gives CASSLSQFNEQFF. The chain is built from TRBV7-9 and TRBJ2-1, with D unresolved. Per the germline V gene, CDR1 is SEHNR and CDR2 is FQNEAQ (reference sequence). The V and J ends lost 2 bases and 6 bases respectively, with 8 bases between them. The CDR3 has 13 residues.

V is TRBV2 and J is TRBJ2-1; 9 bases are a match to TRBD2. The trim removed 8 bases at V and 5 bases at J, leaving 7 bases unmatched. Germline-derived CDR1 and CDR2 are SNHLY and FYNNEI. This CDR3 is built from 14 residues. The CDR3 is CASVRLADNNEQFF. In DNA form, the CDR3 reads TGTGCCAGCGTAAGACTAGCGGATAACAATGAGCAGTTCTTC.

V gene TRBV6-6 combines with J gene TRBJ2-3; a possible D gene is TRBD2 (6 bases). Per the germline V gene, CDR1 is MNHNY and CDR2 is SVGAGI (reference sequence). Trimming left V 0 bases short and J 0 bases short, with 7 bases between. The CDR3 has 15 amino acids. CDR3 loop: CASSYSGGSTDTQYF. Written as DNA, the CDR3 is TGTGCCAGCAGTTACTCGGGGGGTAGCACAGATACGCAGTATTTT.

The rearrangement joins TRBV11-2 to TRBJ2-7; TRBD1 or TRBD2 may be the D gene (6 bases each). The germline V gene encodes CDR1 SGHAT and CDR2 FQNNGV. The CDR3 covers 13 residues. Trimming shortened V by 7 bases and J by 11 bases, and 21 bases separated the two germline ends. The CDR3: CASTLEGVMAEYF. CDR3 coding DNA: TGTGCCAGCACCCTGGAGGGGGTGATGGCGGAGTACTTC. Based on the CDR3 plus reference TRBV11-2 and TRBJ2-7, the full variable domain is EAGVAQSPRYKIIEKRQSVAFWCNPISGHATLYWYQQILGQGPKLLIQFQNNGVVDDSQLPKDRFSAERLKGVDSTLKIQPAKLEDSAVYLCASTLEGVMAEYFGPGTRLTVT.

V and J are TRBV19 and TRBJ2-1; D is ambiguous. The CDR3 is 15 residues long. Trimming cost V 6 bases and J 3 bases, with 15 bases left between them. From germline, CDR1 is LNHDA and CDR2 SQIVND (reference sequence). The CDR3 DNA sequence: TGTGCCAGTAGCCTAACAGCTCAAGTCTACAATGAGCAGTTCTTC. It specifies CASSLTAQVYNEQFF.

A single count supports this clone. V gene TRBV9 combines with J gene TRBJ2-2; D is unresolved. The germline gives CDR1 SGDLS, CDR2 YYNGEE. Trimming shortened V by 7 bases and J by 1 base, and 8 bases separated the two germline ends. The CDR3 covers 13 residues. The CDR3 region has the DNA TGTGCCAGCCGTCCGGGGAACACCGGGGAGCTGTTTTTT. Translated, it gives CASRPGNTGELFF.

In regard to this clone: One end of the junction fails to match germline, which may point to a read error. This chain joins TRBV5-3 and TRBJ2-7, with 9 bases that match TRBD1. TRBV5-3 is an open reading frame whose function is uncertain. This CDR3 is built from 14 residues. CDR3 in amino acids: CASRADRGGNEQYF. CDR3 bases: TGCGCCAGCCGCGCGGACAGGGGAGGAAACGAGCAGTACTTC.

The rearrangement joins TRBV10-2 to TRBJ2-7; maybe TRBD2 (5 bases). The CDR3 is 17 residues long. CDR1 is WSHSY and CDR2 is SAAADI in the germline V gene. V lost 6 bases, J lost 3 bases, and 24 bases lay in between. CDR3 amino acids: CASRSTGWGIRDYEQYF. For the CDR3, the DNA is TGCGCCAGCAGGAGTACGGGGTGGGGTATCCGCGACTACGAGCAGTACTTC.

This clone came up once. The rearrangement links TRBV11-3 to TRBJ1-3; weak D call: TRBD1 (5 bases). Germline V gene lookup returns CDR1 SGHNT and CDR2 YENEEA. Trimming removed 3 bases from V and 0 bases from J, with 9 bases in between. This CDR3 comprises 15 residues. This CDR3 is CASSFLGDSGNTIYF. The CDR3 DNA follows: TGTGCCAGCAGCTTCCTGGGGGACTCTGGAAACACCATATATTTT.

This clone was detected a few times. The V call is TRBV5-4, the J call TRBJ2-1; a weak D match, TRBD1 (6 bases). Germline V gene lookup returns CDR1 SGHNT and CDR2 YYREEE (reference sequence). This CDR3 spans 12 amino acids. V was trimmed by 4 bases and J by 7 bases, leaving 9 bases between them. The CDR3 nucleotides read TGTGCCAGCAGCCTGGACAGAAATGAGCAGTTCTTC. This gives the protein CASSLDRNEQFF.

Comments on this clone: The junction and the germline gene differ at one end; a read error may be behind it. The sample holds other DNA sequences that translate to the same CDR3. The genes are TRBV7-9 and TRBJ1-5; no clear D. The CDR3 consists of 12 residues. In germline, CDR1 is SEHNR, CDR2 FQNEAQ (reference sequence). The CDR3 sequence: CASRLSNQPQHF. The CDR3 bases are TGTGCCAGCAGGTTAAGCAATCAGCCCCAGCACTTT.

V usage is TRBV5-6 and J usage is TRBJ1-5; 7 bases line up with TRBD1. The V and J ends lost 0 bases and 4 bases, in that order; junction bases with no gene match: 4. CDR1 and CDR2 from the germline V gene are SGHDT and YYEEEE. This CDR3 has 15 amino acids. The CDR3 loop reads CASSLAGTVNQPQHF. In DNA form, the CDR3 reads TGTGCCAGCAGCTTGGCCGGGACAGTGAATCAGCCCCAGCATTTT.

This rearrangement joins TRBV5-1 to TRBJ2-5; 9 nucleotides line up with TRBD1. The V and J ends lost 0 bases and 2 bases, in that order; junction bases with no gene match: 5. Germline CDR1 and CDR2: SGHRS and YFSETQ. This CDR3 region has 16 residues. CDR3 sequence reads: CASSLGTGVPQETQYF. The CDR3 nucleotides are TGCGCCAGCAGCTTGGGGACAGGGGTCCCTCAAGAGACCCAGTACTTC.

The chain couples TRBV15 to TRBJ2-1, with D unclear. The CDR3 consists of 14 residues. Trimming shortened V by 3 bases and J by 5 bases, and 11 bases separated the two germline ends. Germline-derived CDR1 and CDR2 are LNHNV and YYDKDF (reference sequence). CDR3 in DNA: TGTGCCACCAGCAGTTCCGAGAGAAACAATGAGCAGTTCTTC. It encodes CATSSSERNNEQFF.

The chain carries TRBV6-5 and TRBJ2-5; 8 bases are shared with TRBD2. In germline, CDR1 is MNHEY, CDR2 SVGAGI. This CDR3 contains 14 residues. V lost 5 bases and J lost 3; bases outside the gene matches: 5. CDR3 loop: CASSPGGEKETQYF. Here the CDR3 DNA reads TGTGCCAGCAGTCCGGGAGGGGAAAAAGAGACCCAGTACTTC.

V usage is TRBV5-4 and J usage is TRBJ2-5; D may correspond to TRBD1 or TRBD2 (5 bases each). Germline lookup yields CDR1 SGHNT and CDR2 YYREEE (reference sequence). The CDR3 extends over 17 amino acids. V was clipped by 0 bases and J by 2 bases, with 17 bases between them. The CDR3 loop is CASSLAGVLAGQETQYF. The CDR3 nucleotides are TGTGCCAGCAGCTTGGCCGGGGTCTTAGCAGGGCAAGAGACCCAGTACTTC.

The J gene is TRBJ2-1, the V gene TRBV4-1, with 9 bases that match TRBD2. The CDR3 is 16 residues long. Looked up from germline, CDR1 is MGHRA and CDR2 is YSYEKL. After removal of 1 base from V and 8 bases from J, the junction contained 9 bases not matched to a gene. Here the CDR3 reads CASSQASSGATDEQFF. The DNA of the CDR3 is TGCGCCAGCAGCCAAGCGTCTAGCGGGGCCACGGATGAGCAGTTCTTC.